The rows below give T cell receptor beta chains drawn from one sample of a study of identical twins. One entry per CDR3 protein, called by TCRdb with MiXCR from the 5' RACE reads. The repertoire includes under 300,000 distinct CDR3 sequences, roughly an eighth of them detected once, and 3.5% to 4.5% sits in the top ten. The sample was also linked to a second study, of yellow fever vaccine responses in identical twins.

The sample consisted of memory (CD45RO+) T cells sorted from blood. The receptors here all came from a woman aged 18-29 years in good health. CDR3s include the opening cysteine and the closing phenylalanine or tryptophan. The D gene is left open where the match is weak. Clone size is shown for a subset of rows, as once, few, many or a class of expanded clone.

d_gene: -; j_gene: TRBJ2-7; v_gene: TRBV29-1; abundance: -; CDR3aa: CSAQSADEQYF; CDR3nt: TGCAGCGCCCAAAGTGCAGATGAGCAGTACTTC
d_gene: -; j_gene: TRBJ2-1; v_gene: TRBV12-3/TRBV12-4; abundance: many; CDR3aa: CASSSGLQANEQFF; CDR3nt: TGTGCCAGCAGTTCGGGACTTCAGGCGAATGAGCAGTTCTTC
d_gene: TRBD2; j_gene: TRBJ2-6; v_gene: TRBV12-3/TRBV12-4; abundance: -; CDR3aa: CASSLSAIGGAGANVLTF; CDR3nt: TGTGCCAGCAGTTTAAGTGCTATCGGGGGGGCTGGGGCCAACGTCCTGACTTTC
d_gene: -; j_gene: TRBJ2-7; v_gene: TRBV10-1; abundance: few; CDR3aa: CASSETEHWEQYF; CDR3nt: TGCGCCAGCAGTGAGACGGAACACTGGGAGCAGTACTTC
d_gene: -; j_gene: TRBJ2-5; v_gene: TRBV25-1; abundance: -; CDR3aa: CASSGAQETQYF; CDR3nt: TGTGCCAGCAGTGGAGCCCAAGAGACCCAGTACTTC
d_gene: -; j_gene: TRBJ1-1; v_gene: TRBV12-3/TRBV12-4; abundance: many; CDR3aa: CASSRGEGMMNTEAFF; CDR3nt: TGTGCCAGCAGCCGTGGGGAAGGCATGATGAACACTGAAGCTTTCTTT
d_gene: -; j_gene: TRBJ2-3; v_gene: TRBV6-1; abundance: few; CDR3aa: CASSGRRDTQYF; CDR3nt: TGTGCCAGCAGCGGGCGGCGGGATACGCAGTATTTT
d_gene: TRBD1; j_gene: TRBJ1-6; v_gene: TRBV27; abundance: few; CDR3aa: CASRETGGSSPLHF; CDR3nt: TGTGCCAGCAGAGAGACAGGGGGGTCGTCACCCCTCCACTTT
d_gene: -; j_gene: TRBJ1-2; v_gene: TRBV28; abundance: -; CDR3aa: CASSLVQGIYGYTF; CDR3nt: TGTGCCAGCAGTTTAGTGCAGGGGATATATGGCTACACCTTC
d_gene: TRBD2; j_gene: TRBJ2-1; v_gene: TRBV15; abundance: -; CDR3aa: CATSKWRGDEQFF; CDR3nt: TGTGCCACCAGCAAATGGCGGGGGGATGAGCAGTTCTTC